The source of this TCR beta chain is a study of blood T cell repertoires in COVID-19 (TCRdb year 2020). For the wider study: The collaborator samples originated in the United States, Italy and Spain and spanned the acute and convalescent phases of COVID-19. The material from the prospective study consisted of cDNA or gDNA derived from T cells, B-cell-depleted T cells, or PBMCs. Subjects who had been exposed to COVID-19, were actively infected with it, or had recovered from it provided the deeply sampled blood TCRbeta repertoires that made up the dataset. The repertoires were released in a freely available public database meant as a resource for research on the immune response to SARS-CoV-2. Samples were obtained from the ongoing ImmuneRACE study (first 160 participants) and from about 1,300 subjects provided by 6 global collaborators. Sample metadata almost always included a de-identified subject ID, COVID-19 status, age in years and sex. HLA class I and class II types, where available, came from metadata supplied by the sample provider rather than from assay-based typing.

The CDR3 goes from the cysteine to the phenylalanine over 14 residues. Only CDR3 DNA remains: 42 bases, in frame from the first base. Taken from the germline V gene, the CDR1 and CDR2 loops are SGHTA and FQGNSA. Between the V and J ends, shortened by 1 base and 1 base respectively, the junction contains 7 bases. This clone was counted between two and nine times. Its antigen is currently not known. No quality values exist for individual bases; no much larger clone is one base distant. Collaborating institutions collected whole blood in K2EDTA tubes following their own protocols. For TCRbeta analysis, collaborators shipped samples in one of three forms: frozen whole blood, isolated PBMCs, or DNA extracted from either of those sample types. The immunoSEQ Assay, a bias-controlled multiplex PCR, was used to amplify TCRbeta CDR3 regions from genomic DNA. Processing in the source paper ran as follows. The number of nucleated cells in each sample was estimated from the amplification of reference gene primers within the assay. To quantify the absolute abundance of each unique TCRbeta CDR3 rearrangement, sequence reads were collapsed and filtered. For each sample, productive Simpson clonality was calculated as the square root of Simpson's diversity index over productive rearrangements. TCRdb re-hosts the immuneACCESS table, in-frame sequences only. Its copies lack some clones; in the studies checked, an unresolved V gene accounts for under half of them, and the cause for the rest is not known. V, J and clone size are those of that table, while D and trimming were read from the DNA. The sample data list about 110,000 clones, and over 70% of these were observed just once. The top ten hold approximately 1.5% of the sample.

Summary of the overall study and its limitations: Clinical and demographic metadata were provided uncurated, with the amount varying by source and participant.

The clonotype was recovered from a man in his fifties with acute or convalescent COVID-19. The sequenced sample consisted of peripheral blood. The sequence joins TRBV7-2 to TRBJ1-2, with TRBD1 tentatively as D gene (6 bases match). CDR3 protein: CASSLGRGNYGYTF. The bases read TGTGCCAGCAGCTTAGGCAGGGGTAACTATGGCTACACCTTC.